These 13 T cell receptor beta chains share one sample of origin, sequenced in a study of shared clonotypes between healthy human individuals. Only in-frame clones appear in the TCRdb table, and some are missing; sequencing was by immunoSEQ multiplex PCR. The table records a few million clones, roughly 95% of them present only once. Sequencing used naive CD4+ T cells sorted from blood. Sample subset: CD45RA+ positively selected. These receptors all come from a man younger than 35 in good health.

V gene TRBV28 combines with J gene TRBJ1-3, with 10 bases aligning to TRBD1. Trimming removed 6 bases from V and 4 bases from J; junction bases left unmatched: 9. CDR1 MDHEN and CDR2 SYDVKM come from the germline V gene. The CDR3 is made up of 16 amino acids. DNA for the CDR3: TGTGCCAGCAGCCCCCCTCCGGGACAGGGGGGAAACACCATATATTTT. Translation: CASSPPPGQGGNTIYF.

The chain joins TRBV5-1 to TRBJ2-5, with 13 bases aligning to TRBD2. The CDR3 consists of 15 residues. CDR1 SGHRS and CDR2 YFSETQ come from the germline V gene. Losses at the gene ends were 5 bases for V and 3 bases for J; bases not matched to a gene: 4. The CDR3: CASSMGTSGEETQYF. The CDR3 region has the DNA TGCGCCAGCAGTATGGGGACTAGCGGGGAAGAGACCCAGTACTTC.

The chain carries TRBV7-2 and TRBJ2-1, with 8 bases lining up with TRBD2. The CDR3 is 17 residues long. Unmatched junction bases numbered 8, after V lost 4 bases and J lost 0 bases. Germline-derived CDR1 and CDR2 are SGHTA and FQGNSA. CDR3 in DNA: TGTGCCAGCAGCTCGCCCTCGAGCGGGGGCTCCTACAATGAGCAGTTCTTC. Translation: CASSSPSSGGSYNEQFF.

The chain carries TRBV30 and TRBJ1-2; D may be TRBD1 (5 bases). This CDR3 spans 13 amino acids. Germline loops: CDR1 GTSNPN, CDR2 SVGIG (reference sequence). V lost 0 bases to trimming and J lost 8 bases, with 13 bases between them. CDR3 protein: CAWSVRVGQGYTF. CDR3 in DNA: TGTGCCTGGAGTGTACGGGTGGGGCAGGGCTACACCTTC.

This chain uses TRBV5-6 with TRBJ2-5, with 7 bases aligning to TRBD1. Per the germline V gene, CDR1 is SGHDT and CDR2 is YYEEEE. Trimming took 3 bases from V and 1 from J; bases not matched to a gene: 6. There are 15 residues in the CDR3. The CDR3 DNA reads TGTGCCAGCAGCTCGTTGACAGGGCCCCAAGAGACCCAGTACTTC. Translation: CASSSLTGPQETQYF.

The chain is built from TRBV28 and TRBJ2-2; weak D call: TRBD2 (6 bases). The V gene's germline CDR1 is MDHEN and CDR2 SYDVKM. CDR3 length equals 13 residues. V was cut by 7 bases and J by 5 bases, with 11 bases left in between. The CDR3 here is CASTRGGTGELFF. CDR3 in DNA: TGTGCCAGCACACGGGGAGGTACCGGGGAGCTGTTTTTT.

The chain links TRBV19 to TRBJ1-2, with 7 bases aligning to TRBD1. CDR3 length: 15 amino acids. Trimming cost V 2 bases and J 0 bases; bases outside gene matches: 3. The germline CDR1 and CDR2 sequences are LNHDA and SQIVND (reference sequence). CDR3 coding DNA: TGTGCCAGTAGTATACAGACAGGGCCTAACTATGGCTACACCTTC. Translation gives CASSIQTGPNYGYTF.

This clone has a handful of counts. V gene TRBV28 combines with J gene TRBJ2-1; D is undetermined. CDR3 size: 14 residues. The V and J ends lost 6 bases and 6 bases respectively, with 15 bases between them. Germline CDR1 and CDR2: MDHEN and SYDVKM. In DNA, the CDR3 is TGTGCCAGCAGGCTGCCGGTGGCTAGCAATGAGCAGTTCTTC. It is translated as CASRLPVASNEQFF.

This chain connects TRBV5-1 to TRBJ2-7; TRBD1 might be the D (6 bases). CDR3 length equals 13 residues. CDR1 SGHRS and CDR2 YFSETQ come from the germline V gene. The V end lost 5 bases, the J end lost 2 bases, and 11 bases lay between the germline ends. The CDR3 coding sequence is TGCGCCAGCAGAAGAGGACAGCCCTACGAGCAGTACTTC. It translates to CASRRGQPYEQYF.

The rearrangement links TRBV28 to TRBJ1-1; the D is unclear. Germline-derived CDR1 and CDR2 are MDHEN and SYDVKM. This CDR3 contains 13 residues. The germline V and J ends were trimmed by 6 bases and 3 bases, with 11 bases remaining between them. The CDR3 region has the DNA TGTGCCAGCAGGGCGGGAACTTACACTGAAGCTTTCTTT. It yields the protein CASRAGTYTEAFF.

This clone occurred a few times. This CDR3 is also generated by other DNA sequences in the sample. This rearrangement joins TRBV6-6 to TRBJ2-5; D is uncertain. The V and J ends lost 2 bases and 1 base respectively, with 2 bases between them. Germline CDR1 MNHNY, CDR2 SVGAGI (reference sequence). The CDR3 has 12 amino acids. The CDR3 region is CASSYTQETQYF. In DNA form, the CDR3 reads TGTGCCAGCAGTTACACCCAAGAGACCCAGTACTTC.

The CDR3 bases are TGTGCCAGCAGCGTCTACCGGGACAGGAACACCGGGGAGCTGTTTTTT. Translated: CASSVYRDRNTGELFF. The rearrangement uses TRBV7-9 and TRBJ2-2; 7 nucleotides agree with TRBD1. Unmatched junction bases numbered 7, after V lost 5 bases and J lost 1 base. Germline V CDR1 and CDR2: SEHNR, FQNEAQ (reference sequence). The CDR3 has 16 amino acids.

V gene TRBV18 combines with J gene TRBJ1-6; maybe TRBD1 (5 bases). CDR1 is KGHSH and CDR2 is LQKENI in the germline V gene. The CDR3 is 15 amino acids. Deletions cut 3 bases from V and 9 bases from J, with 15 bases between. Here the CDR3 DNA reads TGTGCCAGCTCACCCCTTGGGACGGCTGTTTCACCCCTCCACTTT. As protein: CASSPLGTAVSPLHF.